The source of this T cell receptor beta chain is a study of blood T cells in healthy people across ages. Study-level points and caveats: The percentage of naive T cells correlated strongly with TCR beta diversity.

A second PCR, run for roughly 7 to 11 cycles, used a sample-barcoded 5' primer plus a J-beta primer mix. Template switching added a 12-random-nucleotide identifier to every cDNA molecule. MiXCR was run by TCRdb on the 5' RACE reads, yielding one entry per CDR3 protein. The sample yields about 830,000 distinct CDR3 sequences, more than 45% seen once. This clonotype appeared a few times. Its antigen is undetermined. J gave up 4 bases and V 3 bases, and 4 bases lay outside the gene matches. CDR1 SQVTM and CDR2 ANQGSEA come from the germline V gene. The CDR3 has 14 amino acids. The sequence derives from a man aged 25 to 40 in good health. The sample comprised blood. The rearrangement links TRBV29-1 to TRBJ2-3; 10 positions match TRBD1. Written as DNA, the CDR3 is TGCAGCGTTGAGCCGGGACAGGGGCCAGATACGCAGTATTTT. The encoded protein is CSVEPGQGPDTQYF.